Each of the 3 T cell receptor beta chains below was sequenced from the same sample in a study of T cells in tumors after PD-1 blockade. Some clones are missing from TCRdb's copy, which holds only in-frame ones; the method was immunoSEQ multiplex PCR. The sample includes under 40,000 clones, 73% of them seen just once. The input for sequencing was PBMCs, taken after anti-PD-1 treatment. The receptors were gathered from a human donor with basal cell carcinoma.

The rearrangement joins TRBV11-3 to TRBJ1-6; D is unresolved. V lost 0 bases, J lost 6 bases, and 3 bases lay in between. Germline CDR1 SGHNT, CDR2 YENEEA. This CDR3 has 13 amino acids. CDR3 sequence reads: CASSLDGNSPLHF. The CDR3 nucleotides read TGTGCCAGCAGCTTAGATGGTAATTCACCCCTCCACTTT.

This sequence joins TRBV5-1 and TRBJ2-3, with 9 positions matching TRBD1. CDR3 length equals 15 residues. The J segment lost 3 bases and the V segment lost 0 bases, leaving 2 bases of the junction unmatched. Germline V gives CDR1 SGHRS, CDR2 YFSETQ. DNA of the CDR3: TGCGCCAGCAGCTTGGGACAGGGGGGGACAGATACGCAGTATTTT. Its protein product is CASSLGQGGTDTQYF.

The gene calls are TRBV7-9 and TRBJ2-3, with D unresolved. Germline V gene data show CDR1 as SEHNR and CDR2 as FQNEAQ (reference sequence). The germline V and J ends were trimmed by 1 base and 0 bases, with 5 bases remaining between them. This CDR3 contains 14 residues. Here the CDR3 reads CASSLDTSTDTQYF. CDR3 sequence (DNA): TGTGCCAGCAGCTTAGATACCAGCACAGATACGCAGTATTTT.